These 8 T cell receptor beta chains share one sample of origin, sequenced in a study of molecular identifiers for immune sequencing clone quantification. A single record per CDR3 protein comes from TCRdb applying MiXCR to the PCR reads. The sample shows about 510,000 distinct CDR3 sequences, about 25% of them seen only once. Specimen: naive CD8+ T cells from blood, with Jurkat cell RNA spiked in. Subset given: FACS-sorted CD8+CD4-CCR7+CD45RA+ naive T cells. Source of these receptors: a human donor in good health. Some libraries in this study had Jurkat cell RNA spiked in.

This clonotype was counted only a few times. The V gene is TRBV7-2, the J gene TRBJ2-7; D remains ambiguous. The CDR3 is 14 amino acids. CDR1 and CDR2 (germline): SGHTA, FQGNSA. V shed 1 base and J shed 3 bases, with 10 bases lying between them. In DNA, the CDR3 is TGTGCCAGCAGCTTAGGTGGCAGCTTCTACGAGCAGTACTTC. It translates to CASSLGGSFYEQYF.

On this clonotype: Relative to the germline gene, one junction end is altered; a read error may explain this. This sequence joins TRBV10-3 and TRBJ2-3, with TRBD2 matching 11 bases. Germline V gene data show CDR1 as ENHRY and CDR2 as SYGVKD. The CDR3 extends over 17 amino acids. The CDR3: CAIRPGTSGYSIDTQYF. CDR3 bases: TGTGCCATCAGACCCGGGACTAGCGGTTATAGCATAGATACGCAGTATTTT.

At least ten counts were recorded for this clonotype. The CDR3 loop is CASSISTGGNQPQHF. The CDR3 nucleotides read TGTGCCAGTAGTATTTCCACCGGGGGCAATCAGCCCCAGCATTTT. V gene TRBV19 combines with J gene TRBJ1-5; D is unresolved. The CDR3 consists of 15 residues. CDR1 LNHDA and CDR2 SQIVND come from the germline V gene (reference sequence). V dropped 3 bases and J dropped 2 bases, with 11 bases sitting between them. The whole variable domain, remainder taken from reference TRBV19 and TRBJ1-5, is DGGITQSPKYLFRKEGQNVTLSCEQNLNHDAMYWYRQDPGQGLRLIYYSQIVNDFQKGDIAEGYSVSREKKESFPLTVTSAQKNPTAFYLCASSISTGGNQPQHFGDGTRLSIL.

V is TRBV11-2 and J is TRBJ2-3; 11 bases align to TRBD2. CDR3 length: 16 amino acids. Trimming took 5 bases from V and 6 from J; bases not matched to a gene: 10. Germline values: CDR1 SGHAT, CDR2 FQNNGV. CDR3 sequence (DNA): TGTGCCAGCAGCCAGCAACTAGCGGGAGCCCCGGATACGCAGTATTTT. Protein: CASSQQLAGAPDTQYF.

This clonotype was observed a handful of times. This sequence joins TRBV7-9 and TRBJ2-1, with D uncertain. The CDR3 has 16 amino acids. V was trimmed by 1 base and J by 2 bases, leaving 12 bases between them. Germline V gives CDR1 SEHNR, CDR2 FQNEAQ (reference sequence). CDR3 in DNA: TGTGCCAGCAGCTTAGGTGGAAGCTTAGCCTACAATGAGCAGTTCTTC. Translated: CASSLGGSLAYNEQFF.

This sequence joins TRBV7-9 and TRBJ2-2; 9 nucleotides agree with TRBD1. CDR3 length: 16 residues. CDR1 SEHNR and CDR2 FQNEAQ come from the germline V gene (reference sequence). V dropped 4 bases and J dropped 6; count of bases not matched to a gene: 9. This CDR3 is CASSSSTGGESGELFF. Written as DNA, the CDR3 is TGTGCCAGCAGCTCCTCTACAGGGGGCGAATCCGGGGAGCTGTTTTTT.

Notes on this clonotype: A much more abundant neighbour one base away suggests this may be a read error. This chain connects TRBV7-9 to TRBJ2-7; D possibly matches TRBD1 or TRBD2 (5 bases each). Trimming took off 8 bases at V and 4 bases at J, with 15 bases between the two ends. The CDR3 has 13 residues. Germline CDR1 and CDR2: SEHNR and FQNEAQ (reference sequence). CDR3 amino acids: CASQGEGMYEQYF. As DNA, the CDR3 is TGTGCCAGCCAGGGCGAGGGAATGTACGAGCAGTACTTC.

The chain uses TRBV12-3 or TRBV12-4 and TRBJ2-3; D gene unclear. The CDR3 runs to 13 residues. The V and J ends lost 3 bases and 4 bases respectively, with 8 bases between them. The CDR3 sequence is CASSFVGSDTQYF. In nucleotides, the CDR3 is TGTGCCAGCAGTTTTGTGGGCTCAGATACGCAGTATTTT.